These 26 T cell receptor beta chains came from one sample sequenced in a study of T-cell memory formation after mild COVID-19. MiXCR, applied by TCRdb to the 5' RACE reads, yields one record per CDR3 protein. There are about 57,000 distinct CDR3 sequences in the sample; 9% to 15% occur only once, and around 23% lies in the top ten. Sequencing was carried out using PBMCs or a T cell subset sorted from them (not recorded which). The receptors here all came from a man younger than 35 who had mild COVID-19 (a few samples of this study predate the infection). Cell type and time point are not known.

This clonotype was counted at least ten times. The rearrangement uses TRBV7-8 and TRBJ2-1, with a tentative D call TRBD2 (6 bases). This CDR3 spans 14 amino acids. Germline V gives CDR1 SGHVS, CDR2 FQNEAQ. V lost 5 bases, J lost 6 bases, and 14 bases lay in between. The chain's CDR3 is CASSLRLDLNEQFF. In DNA, the CDR3 is TGTGCCAGCAGCCTCCGACTAGATCTCAATGAGCAGTTCTTC.

This clonotype was counted ten times or more. This chain joins TRBV6-5 and TRBJ2-2, with a weak D call TRBD2 (6 bases). The CDR3 is 13 amino acids. Germline V gene lookup returns CDR1 MNHEY and CDR2 SVGAGI. Trimming stripped 8 bases from V and 3 bases from J, with 10 bases between. This CDR3 is CASWRGDTGELFF. As DNA, the CDR3 is TGTGCCAGCTGGCGGGGAGACACCGGGGAGCTGTTTTTT.

This clonotype was observed at least ten times. This sequence joins TRBV5-4 and TRBJ1-1; maybe TRBD1 (5 bases). The CDR3 covers 13 residues. Per the germline V gene, CDR1 is SGHNT and CDR2 is YYREEE (reference sequence). Deletions cut 3 bases from V and 1 base from J, with 7 bases between. CDR3 in amino acids: CASSSTANTEAFF. The CDR3 coding sequence is TGTGCCAGCAGCTCGACAGCGAACACTGAAGCTTTCTTT.

This clonotype was seen a handful of times. The chain has TRBV12-3 or TRBV12-4 and TRBJ2-5, with 7 nucleotides matching TRBD1. This CDR3 is 14 amino acids long. J lost 4 bases, V lost 8 bases, and 10 bases had no gene match. CDR3 residues: CASRTGVVAETQYF. CDR3 sequence (DNA): TGTGCCAGCCGTACAGGGGTAGTAGCAGAGACCCAGTACTTC.

This clonotype was seen a handful of times. V is TRBV2 and J is TRBJ2-7, with a tentative D call TRBD2 (6 bases). CDR3 size: 13 residues. CDR1 and CDR2 (germline): SNHLY, FYNNEI. V was clipped by 4 bases and J by 6 bases, with 13 bases between them. CDR3 amino acids: CASSVVGEVEQYV. The CDR3 DNA is TGTGCCAGCAGTGTGGTCGGGGAGGTCGAGCAGTACGTC.

V and J are TRBV27 and TRBJ2-7; TRBD2 aligns across 7 bases. Trimming at V came to 2 bases and at J to 12 bases, leaving 7 bases not matched to a gene. The CDR3 spans 12 residues. The V gene's germline CDR1 is MNHEY and CDR2 SMNVEV (reference sequence). In DNA, the CDR3 is TGTGCCAGCAGTTTAATAGCGGGCCCGCTGTACTTC. It translates to CASSLIAGPLYF.

The chain joins TRBV5-1 to TRBJ1-1; 8 positions agree with TRBD1. Losses at the gene ends were 3 bases for V and 4 bases for J; bases not matched to a gene: 11. CDR3 length equals 16 residues. Looked up from germline, CDR1 is SGHRS and CDR2 is YFSETQ. CDR3: CASSSKSGGSGTEAFF. The CDR3 DNA reads TGCGCCAGCAGCTCGAAATCAGGGGGCTCTGGCACTGAAGCTTTCTTT.

This clonotype was counted a few times. The chain has TRBV27 and TRBJ1-2; TRBD1 is a possible D gene (5 bases). Germline CDR1 and CDR2: MNHEY and SMNVEV (reference sequence). V dropped 4 bases and J dropped 1 base, with 13 bases sitting between them. This CDR3 is 15 amino acids long. CDR3 coding DNA: TGTGCCAGCAGTTCCCGGGGCGGAGTTAACTATGGCTACACCTTC. Translation: CASSSRGGVNYGYTF.

This clonotype has a count of ten or more. The genes are TRBV20-1 and TRBJ2-3, with D perhaps given as TRBD1 or TRBD2 (6 bases each). V shed 6 bases and J shed 0 bases, with 19 bases lying between them. Germline CDR1 is DFQATT and CDR2 is SNEGSKA (reference sequence). This CDR3 comprises 16 residues. The CDR3, as DNA: TGCAGTGCCCCCATGGGGGGCAGTTGGAGCACAGATACGCAGTATTTT. Protein: CSAPMGGSWSTDTQYF.

This chain connects TRBV20-1 to TRBJ2-5; TRBD2 might be the D (5 bases). The length of the CDR3 is 16 residues. Looked up from germline, CDR1 is DFQATT and CDR2 is SNEGSKA (reference sequence). V dropped 1 base and J dropped 0 bases, with 15 bases sitting between them. The CDR3 here is CSARAIQPGNQETQYF. The DNA for the CDR3 is TGCAGTGCTAGAGCCATCCAGCCGGGAAACCAAGAGACCCAGTACTTC.

The rearrangement joins TRBV6-1 to TRBJ1-1; no definite D call. V was cut by 5 bases and J by 0 bases, with 10 bases left in between. The V gene's germline CDR1 is MNHNS and CDR2 SASEGT. The CDR3 is 14 amino acids. This CDR3 is CASSLLPVNTEAFF. The CDR3 region has the DNA TGTGCCAGCAGTCTTCTCCCCGTGAACACTGAAGCTTTCTTT.

This clonotype showed up just a few times. This chain connects TRBV5-4 to TRBJ2-1; 14 nucleotides line up with TRBD2. Germline-derived CDR1 and CDR2 are SGHNT and YYREEE (reference sequence). V lost 3 bases, J lost 5 bases, and 1 base stayed unmatched. The length of the CDR3 is 15 residues. The CDR3 region has the DNA TGTGCCAGCAGCTCGACTAGCGGGGGGGACAATGAGCAGTTCTTC. This encodes CASSSTSGGDNEQFF.

This clonotype appeared many times. The chain couples TRBV5-1 to TRBJ2-1; 10 nucleotides match TRBD2. The trim removed 2 bases at V and 8 bases at J, leaving 7 bases unmatched. The germline V gene encodes CDR1 SGHRS and CDR2 YFSETQ. This CDR3 has 15 residues. CDR3 nucleotide sequence: TGCGCCAGCAGCTTCACGAGCGGGGGGGCCGATGAGCAGTTCTTC. It translates to CASSFTSGGADEQFF.

This clonotype was counted ten times or more. This rearrangement joins TRBV28 to TRBJ1-6; TRBD1 aligns across 7 bases. Trimming cost V 4 bases and J 5 bases; bases outside gene matches: 2. There are 14 residues in the CDR3. CDR1 and CDR2 (germline): MDHEN, SYDVKM. The CDR3 here is CASSSGQHNSPLHF. As DNA, the CDR3 is TGTGCCAGCAGTTCGGGACAGCATAATTCACCCCTCCACTTT.

There are a few counts of this clonotype. CDR3 sequence reads: CASSRAPAYEQYF. As DNA, the CDR3 is TGTGCCAGCAGTAGGGCCCCCGCCTACGAGCAGTACTTC. The V and J genes are TRBV28 and TRBJ2-7; D remains unclear. The CDR3 runs to 13 residues. The germline gives CDR1 MDHEN, CDR2 SYDVKM. Trimming removed 5 bases at V and 2 bases at J, with 10 bases between.

The chain recombines TRBV7-2 with TRBJ2-5; the match to TRBD2 covers 13 bases. The CDR3 runs 16 residues. The ends lost 2 bases at V and 7 bases at J; junction bases unmatched: 7. The germline gives CDR1 SGHTA, CDR2 FQGNSA. The DNA for the CDR3 is TGTGCCAGCAGCTTACCGGGACTAGCGGGACGAGGGACCCAGTACTTC. As protein: CASSLPGLAGRGTQYF.

The CDR3 DNA follows: TGCAGTGCTAGAGAGCTAGGCAGGGCCGGGGGTGAGCAGTTCTTC. Translated: CSARELGRAGGEQFF. This rearrangement joins TRBV20-1 to TRBJ2-1; D may be TRBD2 (6 bases). CDR3 length: 15 residues. V gave up 0 bases and J gave up 9 bases, with 18 bases separating them. Germline-derived CDR1 and CDR2 are DFQATT and SNEGSKA (reference sequence).

The chain uses TRBV12-3 or TRBV12-4 and TRBJ2-7; TRBD1 aligns across 11 bases. V trimming: 6 bases; J trimming: 5 bases; junction bases outside the gene matches: 6. The CDR3 sequence is 14 residues long. The CDR3 sequence is CASSRTGGVDEQYF. The DNA for the CDR3 is TGTGCCAGCAGCCGGACAGGGGGCGTCGACGAGCAGTACTTC.

In its sample, this clonotype was seen many times. The rearrangement uses TRBV10-1 and TRBJ2-3; D is unresolved. Trimming cost V 2 bases and J 2 bases, with 8 bases left between them. Germline V gene data show CDR1 as WNHNN and CDR2 as SYGVQD (reference sequence). This CDR3 region has 14 residues. Here the CDR3 reads CASSEEFLTDTQYF. CDR3 nucleotide sequence: TGCGCCAGCAGTGAGGAATTTCTCACAGATACGCAGTATTTT.

This clonotype turned up a few times. This chain joins TRBV20-1 and TRBJ1-2, with D tentatively TRBD1 (5 bases). Trimming stripped 1 base from V and 6 bases from J, with 15 bases between. The length of the CDR3 is 14 residues. Per germline, CDR1 DFQATT and CDR2 SNEGSKA (reference sequence). The CDR3 DNA reads TGCAGTGCTAGAGCCGGGGGTACGATTGATGGCTACACCTTC. This encodes CSARAGGTIDGYTF.

This clonotype came up a few times. This chain joins TRBV7-3 and TRBJ2-1; 12 bases match TRBD2. The CDR3 spans 14 residues. Germline CDR1 is SGHTA and CDR2 is FQGTGA. The V and J ends lost 4 bases and 9 bases, in that order; junction bases with no gene match: 4. In DNA form, the CDR3 reads TGTGCCAGCAGCTCTAGCGGGGGGGCGAGTGAGCAGTTCTTC. It specifies CASSSSGGASEQFF.

The CDR3 sequence is CASSSRPGLAKETQYF. CDR3 coding DNA: TGTGCCAGCAGTTCCCGACCGGGACTAGCTAAAGAGACCCAGTACTTC. The chain couples TRBV12-3 or TRBV12-4 to TRBJ2-5; 9 nucleotides match TRBD2. V was clipped by 4 bases and J by 3 bases; unmatched bases: 9. The CDR3 extends over 16 amino acids.

Ten or more counts support this clonotype. The chain joins TRBV6-2 or TRBV6-3 to TRBJ2-5; D is possibly TRBD1 (6 bases). From germline, CDR1 is MNHEY and CDR2 SVGEGT. CDR3 length: 15 residues. V lost 5 bases and J 4 bases, leaving 17 bases between the germline ends. The CDR3 loop is CASSLDRFYGETQYF. The CDR3 DNA reads TGTGCCAGCAGTCTAGACAGGTTTTATGGAGAGACCCAGTACTTC.

V usage is TRBV29-1 and J usage is TRBJ2-1; D may be TRBD2 (6 bases). This CDR3 is built from 15 residues. Trimming removed 7 bases at V and 8 bases at J, with 24 bases between. Germline CDR1 reads SQVTM; CDR2 reads ANQGSEA. The CDR3 reads CSAPGRASDVDEQFF. The CDR3 coding sequence is TGCAGCGCCCCAGGGCGGGCTAGCGATGTCGATGAGCAGTTCTTC.

The chain combines TRBV19 with TRBJ1-2, with D tentatively TRBD1 (6 bases). The V gene lost 6 bases and the J gene lost 4 bases, with 15 bases spanning the gap. The CDR3 runs to 14 residues. The germline gives CDR1 LNHDA, CDR2 SQIVND (reference sequence). Here the CDR3 reads CASSPDSRPYGYTF. In nucleotides, the CDR3 is TGTGCCAGTAGCCCGGACAGTCGCCCCTATGGCTACACCTTC.

This clonotype is labeled large. The chain is built from TRBV7-9 and TRBJ2-5; D is tentatively TRBD1 or TRBD2 (5 bases each). The V gene lost 1 base and the J gene lost 5 bases, with 8 bases spanning the gap. The CDR3 contains 13 residues. Germline V lookup: CDR1 SEHNR, CDR2 FQNEAQ (reference sequence). CDR3 nucleotides: TGTGCCAGCAGCTTAGTTGGGACGGAGACCCAGTACTTC. Protein sequence: CASSLVGTETQYF.